This T cell receptor (beta chain) was retrieved from a study of CD39 and CD103 CD8 tumor-infiltrating T cells. Study-wide results and caveats: DP CD8 TILs appeared more oligoclonal than DN and SP CD8 TILs and blood memory CD8 T cells.

On this clone itself: The antigen is undetermined.

Germline lookup yields CDR1 MNHEY and CDR2 SMNVEV (reference sequence). V shed 3 bases and J 5 bases; nucleotides not matched to a gene: 1. This CDR3 contains 14 residues. For tumor-infiltrating lymphocytes, EpCAM beads were added to negative-selection T-cell enrichment of thawed cells. Profiling relied on immunoSEQ multiplex PCR, and the TCRdb table lists in-frame clones only, not all of them. Here the sample spans several thousand clones, around two thirds being singletons. This clonotype was sampled from a human donor with head and neck squamous cell carcinoma. The source material was CD8+ T cells sorted from blood. Specified subset: total memory CD8 T cells (CD45RA-CCR7+/-) from blood or uninvolved lymph node. This chain joins TRBV27 and TRBJ2-2, with 9 bases aligning to TRBD2. CDR3 in amino acids: CASSFAGGTGELFF. In nucleotides, the CDR3 is TGTGCCAGCAGTTTTGCGGGGGGGACCGGGGAGCTGTTTTTT.